This section outlines one TCR beta chain sequence together with its context. The data are from a study of blood T cell repertoires in COVID-19. Profiled with immunoSEQ multiplex PCR; TCRdb holds only in-frame clones, not every one. The sample holds 35,000 or so clones, roughly nine tenths seen once. The V end lost 10 bases, the J end lost 5 bases, and 9 bases lay between the germline ends. Per germline, CDR1 SGHVS and CDR2 FQNEAQ. The CDR3 is 11 amino acids. The J gene is TRBJ2-1, the V gene TRBV7-8; D not resolved. This TCR came from a human donor in a cohort sampled during active COVID-19. The sequencing input was peripheral blood. CDR3 DNA sequence: TGTGCCACCTCCGTCCACAATGAGCAGTTCTTC. The encoded protein is CATSVHNEQFF.